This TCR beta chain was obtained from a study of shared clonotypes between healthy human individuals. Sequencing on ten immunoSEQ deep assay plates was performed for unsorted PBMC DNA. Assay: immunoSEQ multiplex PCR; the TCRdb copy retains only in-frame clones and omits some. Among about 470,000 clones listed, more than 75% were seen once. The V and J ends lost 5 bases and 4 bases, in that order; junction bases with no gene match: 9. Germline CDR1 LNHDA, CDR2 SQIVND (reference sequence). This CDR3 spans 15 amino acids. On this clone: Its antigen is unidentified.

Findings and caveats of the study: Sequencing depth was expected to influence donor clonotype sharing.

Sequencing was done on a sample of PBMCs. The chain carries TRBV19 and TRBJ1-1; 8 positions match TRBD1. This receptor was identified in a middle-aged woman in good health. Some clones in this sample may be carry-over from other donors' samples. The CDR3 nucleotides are TGTGCCAGTAGTCGGACAGGGAGGCTGACCACTGAAGCTTTCTTT. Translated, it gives CASSRTGRLTTEAFF. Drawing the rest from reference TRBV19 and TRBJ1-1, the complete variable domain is DGGITQSPKYLFRKEGQNVTLSCEQNLNHDAMYWYRQDPGQGLRLIYYSQIVNDFQKGDIAEGYSVSREKKESFPLTVTSAQKNPTAFYLCASSRTGRLTTEAFFGQGTRLTVV.